These 2 T cell receptor beta chains share one sample of origin, sequenced in a study of post-analysis software for immune sequencing data. Whole-study findings and limits: Higher frequency in patients than in controls was seen for 5 or 6 TRBV segments, with TRBV5-6, TRBV5-1 and TRBV20-1 among them.

Unique-molecular-identifier-tagged TCR beta cDNA libraries were used. TCRdb re-derived calls from the PCR reads in MiXCR, one entry per CDR3 protein. Among about 180,000 distinct CDR3 sequences, over 25% were seen once, and the ten largest hold about 1.6%. Antigens for these TCRs are unknown. Sequencing was done on a sample of blood. The receptors derive from a girl aged 10-17 years with multiple sclerosis.

This clonotype was counted ten times or more. The chain combines TRBV12-3 or TRBV12-4 with TRBJ2-1, with TRBD2 identical over 8 bases. This CDR3 has 14 amino acids. V shed 3 bases and J 7 bases; nucleotides not matched to a gene: 5. CDR3 sequence reads: CASSFQAGANEQFF. In nucleotides, the CDR3 is TGTGCCAGCAGTTTCCAAGCGGGAGCGAATGAGCAGTTCTTC.

Here the CDR3 reads CASSLVFPGQGEFF. Written as DNA, the CDR3 is TGCGCCAGCAGCTTGGTCTTCCCGGGACAGGGGGAGTTCTTC. The chain carries TRBV5-1 and TRBJ2-1, with 11 bases identical to TRBD1. The CDR3 covers 14 residues. V lost 0 bases, J lost 14 bases, and 7 bases stayed unmatched. The V gene's germline CDR1 is SGHRS and CDR2 YFSETQ. Drawing the rest from reference TRBV5-1 and TRBJ2-1, the complete variable domain is KAGVTQTPRYLIKTRGQQVTLSCSPISGHRSVSWYQQTPGQGLQFLFEYFSETQRNKGNFPGRFSGRQFSNSRSEMNVSTLELGDSALYLCASSLVFPGQGEFFGPGTRLTVL.